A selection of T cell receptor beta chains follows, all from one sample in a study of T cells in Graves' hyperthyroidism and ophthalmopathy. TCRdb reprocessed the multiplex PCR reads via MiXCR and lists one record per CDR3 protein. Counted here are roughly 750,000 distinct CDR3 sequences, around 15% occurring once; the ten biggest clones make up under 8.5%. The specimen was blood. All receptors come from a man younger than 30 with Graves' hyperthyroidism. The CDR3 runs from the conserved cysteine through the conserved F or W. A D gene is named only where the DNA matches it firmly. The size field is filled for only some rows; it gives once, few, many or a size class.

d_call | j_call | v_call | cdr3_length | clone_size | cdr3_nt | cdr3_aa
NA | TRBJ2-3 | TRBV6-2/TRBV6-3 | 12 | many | TGTGCCAGCAGTTACTTCCGAGATACGCAGTATTTT | CASSYFRDTQYF
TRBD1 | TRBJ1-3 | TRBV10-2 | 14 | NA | TGCGCCAGCAGAGGACAGGGGGCTGGAAACACCATATATTTT | CASRGQGAGNTIYF
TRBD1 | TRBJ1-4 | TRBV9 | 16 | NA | TGTGCCAGCAGCTCCCGACAGGGGAGCTCTAATGAAAAACTGTTTTTT | CASSSRQGSSNEKLFF
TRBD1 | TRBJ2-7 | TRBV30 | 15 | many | TGTGCCTGGAGCCACTCGACAGGGGGCGGATACGAGCAGTACTTC | CAWSHSTGGGYEQYF
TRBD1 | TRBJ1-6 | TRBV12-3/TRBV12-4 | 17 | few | TGTGCCAGCAGTTTGGGGGCAGGGGGCTATGATAATTCACCCCTCCACTTT | CASSLGAGGYDNSPLHF
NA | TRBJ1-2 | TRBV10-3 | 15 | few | TGTGCCATCAGTGAGTCGGGGGGACGGCCCTATGGCTACACCTTC | CAISESGGRPYGYTF
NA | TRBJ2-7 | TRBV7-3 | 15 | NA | TGTGCCAGCAGCCCCTCCCCAGGGTTCTCCTACGAGCAGTACTTC | CASSPSPGFSYEQYF
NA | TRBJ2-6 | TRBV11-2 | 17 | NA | TGTGCCAGCAGCCCTTCGGACGTGTACTCTGGGGCCAACGTCCTGACTTTC | CASSPSDVYSGANVLTF
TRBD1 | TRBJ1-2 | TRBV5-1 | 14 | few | TGCGCCAGCAGCTTGACAGGGGGCCACTATGGCTACACCTTC | CASSLTGGHYGYTF
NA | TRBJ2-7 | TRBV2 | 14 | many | TGTGCCAGCAAGGAGACACTAAGCTCCTACGAGCAGTACTTC | CASKETLSSYEQYF
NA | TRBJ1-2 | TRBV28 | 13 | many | TGTGCCAGCAGTTTATCACCTAACTATGGCTACACCTTC | CASSLSPNYGYTF
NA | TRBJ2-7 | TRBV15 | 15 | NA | TGTGCCACCAGCAGAGATCTCCAGGGTACCTACGAGCAGTACTTC | CATSRDLQGTYEQYF
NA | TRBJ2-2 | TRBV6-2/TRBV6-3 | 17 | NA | TGTGCCAGCAGTTACCGTAAGGGGCGGTCGAACACCGGGGAGCTGTTTTTT | CASSYRKGRSNTGELFF
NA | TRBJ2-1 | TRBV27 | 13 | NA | TGTGCCAGCTCTATCCTAGGCTACAATGAGCAGTTCTTC | CASSILGYNEQFF
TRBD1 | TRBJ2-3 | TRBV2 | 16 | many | TGTGCCAGCAAAGGGGACAGTTTCGAAGGCACAGATACGCAGTATTTT | CASKGDSFEGTDTQYF
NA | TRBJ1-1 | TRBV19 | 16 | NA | TGTGCCAGTAGTACCAATCCCGAAATAATGAAAACTGAAGCTTTCTTT | CASSTNPEIMKTEAFF
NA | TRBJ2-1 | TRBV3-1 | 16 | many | TGTGCCAGCAGCCAATTTATGTCTAGCAAACACAATGAGCAGTTCTTC | CASSQFMSSKHNEQFF
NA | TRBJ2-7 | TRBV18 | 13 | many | TGTGCCAGCTCGTCGGCAGGGCCCTACGAGCAGTACTTC | CASSSAGPYEQYF
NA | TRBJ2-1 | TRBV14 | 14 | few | TGTGCCAGCAACACAGGAGGGGGCTACAATGAGCAGTTCTTC | CASNTGGGYNEQFF
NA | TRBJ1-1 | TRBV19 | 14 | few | TGTGCCAGTAATCGAGGACGCCGGCCGACTGAAGCTTTCTTT | CASNRGRRPTEAFF
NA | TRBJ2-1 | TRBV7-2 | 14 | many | TGTGCCAGCAGCTTAACTGGCCGAACCAATGAGCAGTTCTTC | CASSLTGRTNEQFF
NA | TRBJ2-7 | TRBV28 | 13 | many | TGTGCCAGCAGTTTGGCTAGCTCCTACGAGCAGTACTTC | CASSLASSYEQYF
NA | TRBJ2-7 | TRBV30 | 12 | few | TGTGCCTGGGAGACAGGCCGAGATGAGCAGTACTTC | CAWETGRDEQYF
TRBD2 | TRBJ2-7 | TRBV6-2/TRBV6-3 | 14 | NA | TGTGCCAGCAGTACTAGCGGGACAAATTACGAGCAGTACTTC | CASSTSGTNYEQYF
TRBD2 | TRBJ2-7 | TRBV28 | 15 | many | TGTGCCAGCAGTTTCCCAGAAGCGGGATCGTACGAGCAGTACTTC | CASSFPEAGSYEQYF
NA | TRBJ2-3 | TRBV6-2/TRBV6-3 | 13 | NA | TGTGCCAGCAGGGTCGGGAGTAGAGATACGCAGTATTTT | CASRVGSRDTQYF
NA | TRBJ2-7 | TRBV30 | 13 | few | TGTGCCATGTGGAGTACCCTTGGGGGTAAGCAGTACTTC | CAMWSTLGGKQYF
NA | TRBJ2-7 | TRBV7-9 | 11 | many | TGTGCCAGCCGGTCAAACTACGAGCAGTACTTC | CASRSNYEQYF
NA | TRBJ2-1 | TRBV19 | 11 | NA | TGTGCCAGTCGGATCTGGAATGAGCAGTTCTTC | CASRIWNEQFF
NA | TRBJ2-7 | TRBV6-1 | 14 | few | TGTGCCAGCAGTCCGACTGGGTGGGCGCGCGAGCAGTACTTC | CASSPTGWAREQYF
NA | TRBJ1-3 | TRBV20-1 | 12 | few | TGCAGTGCTAGTGGACAGCGAAACACCATATATTTT | CSASGQRNTIYF
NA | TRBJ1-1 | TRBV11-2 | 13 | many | TGTGCCAGCAGCTTAGGAGTTTACACTGAAGCTTTCTTT | CASSLGVYTEAFF
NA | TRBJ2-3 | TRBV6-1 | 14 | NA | TGTGCCAGCAGCCCCGTGGGGAGCGAGGGTACGCAGTATTTT | CASSPVGSEGTQYF
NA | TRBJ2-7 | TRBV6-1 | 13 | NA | TGTGCCAGCAGTGAGCGTCCCACCTACGAGCAGTACTTC | CASSERPTYEQYF
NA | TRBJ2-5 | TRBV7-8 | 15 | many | TGTGCCAGCAGCTCGGGTACGGCCGGTTGGGAGACCCAGTACTTC | CASSSGTAGWETQYF
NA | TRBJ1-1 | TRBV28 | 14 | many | TGTGCCAGCAGCCTCTACCGGGGGGTTGATGAAGCTTTCTTT | CASSLYRGVDEAFF
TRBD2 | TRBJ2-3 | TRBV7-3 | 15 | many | TGTGCCAGCAGCTTTCGCGGGAGGGCCACGGATACGCAGTATTTT | CASSFRGRATDTQYF